A single sample is the source of the 20 T cell receptor beta chains below, sequenced in a study of tissue T cells after allogeneic stem cell transplantation. Adult allogeneic hematopoietic cell transplant recipients with steroid-refractory graft-versus-host disease were prospectively enrolled for research autopsy. Using immunoSEQ multiplex PCR, the repertoire was profiled, and TCRdb retains in-frame clones only, with some absent. This sample yields 3,000 to 4,000 clones, of which over 70% are seen a single time; under 30% belongs to the top ten. This specimen consisted of small intestine tissue, obtained at autopsy. These receptors were obtained from a male patient at least 60 years old with steroid-refractory graft-versus-host disease after an allogeneic stem cell transplant. Some T cells may originate from the graft donor.

V is TRBV5-6 and J is TRBJ1-4; D not certain. CDR3 size: 16 residues. V shed 1 base and J shed 0 bases, with 10 bases lying between them. Germline values: CDR1 SGHDT, CDR2 YYEEEE. CDR3 protein: CASSLSQVATNEKLFF. Written as DNA, the CDR3 is TGTGCCAGCAGCTTGTCCCAGGTTGCAACTAATGAAAAACTGTTTTTT.

This clone is a singleton in its sample. The CDR3 region has the DNA TGTGCCAGCTCACTGGGGACAACGGAAGCTTTCTTT. The encoded protein is CASSLGTTEAFF. The chain links TRBV18 to TRBJ1-1, with D possibly being TRBD1 (6 bases). The germline V gene has CDR1 KGHSH and CDR2 LQKENI. V gave up 4 bases and J gave up 8 bases, with 11 bases separating them. The CDR3 consists of 12 residues.

V usage is TRBV19 and J usage is TRBJ2-4; 9 positions match TRBD1. Germline-derived CDR1 and CDR2 are LNHDA and SQIVND (reference sequence). This CDR3 comprises 14 residues. Trimming took 11 bases from V and 0 from J; bases not matched to a gene: 5. The CDR3 DNA is TGTGCCGAAAGACAGGGGGTAGCCAAAAACATTCAGTACTTC. Its translation: CAERQGVAKNIQYF.

The chain uses TRBV7-2 and TRBJ1-5; D call uncertain. The CDR3 sequence is 13 residues long. CDR1 is SGHTA, CDR2 FQGNSA, per germline. The germline V and J ends were trimmed by 1 base and 5 bases, with 6 bases remaining between them. The CDR3 protein is CASSLDRDQPQHF. The CDR3 DNA sequence: TGTGCCAGCAGCTTAGACAGAGATCAGCCCCAGCATTTT. Complete variable domain (other parts from reference TRBV7-2 and TRBJ1-5): GAGVSQSPSNKVTEKGKDVELRCDPISGHTALYWYRQSLGQGLEFLIYFQGNSAPDKSGLPSDRFSAERTGGSVSTLTIQRTQQEDSAVYLCASSLDRDQPQHFGDGTRLSIL.

The chain links TRBV28 to TRBJ1-4; possibly TRBD1 for D (6 bases). Per the germline V gene, CDR1 is MDHEN and CDR2 is SYDVKM. Trimming took off 2 bases at V and 5 bases at J, with 9 bases between the two ends. The CDR3 has 14 amino acids. CDR3 nucleotides: TGTGCCAGCAGTTTAACGGGGGGCAATGAAAAACTGTTTTTT. Protein sequence: CASSLTGGNEKLFF.

The sample holds a few counts of this clone. The rearrangement uses TRBV28 and TRBJ2-5; unclear D gene. Germline lookup yields CDR1 MDHEN and CDR2 SYDVKM. V gave up 5 bases and J gave up 3 bases, with 7 bases separating them. The CDR3 covers 12 residues. The CDR3, as DNA: TGTGCCAGCAGTGGGCTAGAAGAGACCCAGTACTTC. It is translated as CASSGLEETQYF. The whole variable domain, filled in from reference TRBV28 and TRBJ2-5, reads DVKVTQSSRYLVKRTGEKVFLECVQDMDHENMFWYRQDPGLGLRLIYFSYDVKMKEKGDIPEGYSVSREKKERFSLILESASTNQTSMYLCASSGLEETQYFGPGTRLLVL.

The chain couples TRBV6-1 to TRBJ2-3; D not certain. The V gene lost 0 bases and the J gene lost 5 bases, with 3 bases spanning the gap. This CDR3 region has 12 residues. Per the germline V gene, CDR1 is MNHNS and CDR2 is SASEGT. The CDR3 protein is CASSEAGDTQYF. The CDR3 DNA reads TGTGCCAGCAGTGAAGCTGGAGATACGCAGTATTTT.

Concerning this clone itself: Other DNA sequences from this sample encode an identical CDR3 as well. The J gene is TRBJ2-1, the V gene TRBV19, with D maybe TRBD2 (6 bases). V lost 3 bases and J lost 3, with 9 bases in between. The germline V gene encodes CDR1 LNHDA and CDR2 SQIVND (reference sequence). The CDR3 runs 14 residues. The chain's CDR3 is CASSIGGDYNEQFF. CDR3 in DNA: TGTGCCAGTAGTATTGGAGGGGACTACAATGAGCAGTTCTTC.

The J gene is TRBJ2-1, the V gene TRBV4-2, with 12 bases identical to TRBD2. Trimming cost V 1 base and J 9 bases; bases outside gene matches: 4. The V gene's germline CDR1 is LGHNA and CDR2 YNFKEQ. This CDR3 region has 15 residues. CDR3 loop: CASSQASGGAFEQFF. CDR3 sequence (DNA): TGTGCCAGCAGCCAAGCTAGCGGGGGGGCTTTTGAGCAGTTCTTC.

The V and J genes are TRBV4-1 and TRBJ2-1; the match to TRBD2 covers 13 bases. V lost 4 bases and J lost 10; bases outside the gene matches: 7. CDR1 is MGHRA and CDR2 is YSYEKL in the germline V gene. The CDR3 is 15 amino acids. In DNA, the CDR3 is TGCGCCAGCAGCCCAGGACTAGCGGGGGAGCGGGAGCAGTTCTTC. It specifies CASSPGLAGEREQFF.

The V and J genes are TRBV7-2 and TRBJ1-1; the D gene is possibly TRBD1 (5 bases). Trimming stripped 0 bases from V and 7 bases from J, with 15 bases between. The CDR3 spans 15 residues. CDR1 and CDR2 (germline): SGHTA, FQGNSA. The CDR3 is CASSLALRQGGEAFF. The CDR3 DNA sequence: TGTGCCAGCAGCTTAGCGCTTCGGCAGGGCGGTGAAGCTTTCTTT.

Only a few counts were recorded for this clone. The CDR3 DNA sequence: TGTGCCAGCTCACCACCGACGAACACTGAAGCTTTCTTT. Translation gives CASSPPTNTEAFF. The chain employs TRBV18 and TRBJ1-1, with D unresolved. The CDR3 sequence is 13 residues long. Deletions cut 0 bases from V and 1 base from J, with 3 bases between. CDR1 and CDR2 from the germline V gene are KGHSH and LQKENI.

This clone was found once. The chain is built from TRBV5-1 and TRBJ1-2; 8 bases fit TRBD1. J was trimmed by 0 bases and V by 7 bases; bases with no gene match: 5. This CDR3 comprises 14 residues. Per germline, CDR1 SGHRS and CDR2 YFSETQ. CDR3 residues: CASGTGGANYGYTF. The DNA for the CDR3 is TGCGCCAGCGGGACAGGAGGTGCTAACTATGGCTACACCTTC. Using reference TRBV5-1 and TRBJ1-2 for the parts outside the CDR3, the full variable domain is KAGVTQTPRYLIKTRGQQVTLSCSPISGHRSVSWYQQTPGQGLQFLFEYFSETQRNKGNFPGRFSGRQFSNSRSEMNVSTLELGDSALYLCASGTGGANYGYTFGSGTRLTVV.

The chain has TRBV21-1 and TRBJ1-3. TRBV21-1 has pseudogene status. The CDR3 is 17 amino acids. CDR3 in amino acids: CASSKEGSVAAQNTIYF. In DNA, the CDR3 is TGTGCCAGCAGCAAAGAAGGGAGCGTGGCAGCTCAAAACACCATATATTTT.

The chain combines TRBV5-4 with TRBJ1-1; D uncertain. Trimming shortened V by 0 bases and J by 1 base, and 7 bases separated the two germline ends. The CDR3 is 14 amino acids. Germline V gene sequence: CDR1 SGHNT, CDR2 YYREEE (reference sequence). The CDR3 DNA sequence: TGTGCCAGCAGCTTGGATCCGGGGAACACTGAAGCTTTCTTT. It specifies CASSLDPGNTEAFF.

This clone was counted between two and nine times. This chain uses TRBV30 with TRBJ1-1; D gene unclear. Trimming took 2 bases from V and 5 from J, leaving 15 bases between them. The CDR3 length is 14 residues. Germline CDR1 and CDR2: GTSNPN and SVGIG (reference sequence). Here the CDR3 reads CAWSPEPRRTEAFF. DNA for the CDR3: TGTGCCTGGAGTCCGGAGCCCCGGAGGACTGAAGCTTTCTTT.

V gene TRBV5-8 combines with J gene TRBJ1-5, with 7 nucleotides matching TRBD1. The germline CDR1 and CDR2 sequences are SGHTS and YDEGEE. The V and J ends lost 3 bases and 3 bases, in that order; junction bases with no gene match: 6. This CDR3 spans 15 amino acids. CDR3 DNA sequence: TGTGCCAGCAGCTCTGGGGACAGACTCAATCAGCCCCAGCATTTT. Protein: CASSSGDRLNQPQHF. Variable domain in full (rest from reference TRBV5-8 and TRBJ1-5): EAGVTQSPTHLIKTRGQQATLRCSPISGHTSVYWYQQALGLGLQFLLWYDEGEERNRGNFPPRFSGRQFPNYSSELNVNALELEDSALYLCASSSGDRLNQPQHFGDGTRLSIL.

V and J are TRBV28 and TRBJ1-6, with 8 bases aligning to TRBD1. V was pared by 6 bases and J by 7 bases, with 8 bases of the junction left unmatched. This CDR3 contains 15 residues. Germline CDR1 reads MDHEN; CDR2 reads SYDVKM. CDR3 loop: CASRIVGQENSPLHF. The CDR3 coding sequence is TGTGCCAGCAGGATTGTGGGACAGGAAAATTCACCCCTCCACTTT. The full variable domain, in which reference TRBV28 and TRBJ1-6 provide the parts outside the CDR3, is DVKVTQSSRYLVKRTGEKVFLECVQDMDHENMFWYRQDPGLGLRLIYFSYDVKMKEKGDIPEGYSVSREKKERFSLILESASTNQTSMYLCASRIVGQENSPLHFGNGTRLTVT.

This sequence joins TRBV11-2 and TRBJ1-2; possible D gene TRBD1, 5 bases. Trimming cost V 1 base and J 5 bases, with 14 bases left between them. The CDR3 sequence is 15 residues long. Germline V gives CDR1 SGHAT, CDR2 FQNNGV. The CDR3 DNA reads TGTGCCAGCAGCTTAGGACCAGGGCCAGGGTATGGCTACACCTTC. Encoded protein: CASSLGPGPGYGYTF.

This clone occurred a few times. The chain combines TRBV6-2 or TRBV6-3 with TRBJ1-1, with D hard to call. Trimming removed 5 bases from V and 5 bases from J, with 18 bases in between. The germline V gene has CDR1 MNHEY and CDR2 SVGEGT. The CDR3 has 15 residues. The CDR3 sequence is CASSPDWGTGTEAFF. The CDR3 DNA sequence: TGTGCCAGCAGTCCGGACTGGGGAACGGGAACTGAAGCTTTCTTT.